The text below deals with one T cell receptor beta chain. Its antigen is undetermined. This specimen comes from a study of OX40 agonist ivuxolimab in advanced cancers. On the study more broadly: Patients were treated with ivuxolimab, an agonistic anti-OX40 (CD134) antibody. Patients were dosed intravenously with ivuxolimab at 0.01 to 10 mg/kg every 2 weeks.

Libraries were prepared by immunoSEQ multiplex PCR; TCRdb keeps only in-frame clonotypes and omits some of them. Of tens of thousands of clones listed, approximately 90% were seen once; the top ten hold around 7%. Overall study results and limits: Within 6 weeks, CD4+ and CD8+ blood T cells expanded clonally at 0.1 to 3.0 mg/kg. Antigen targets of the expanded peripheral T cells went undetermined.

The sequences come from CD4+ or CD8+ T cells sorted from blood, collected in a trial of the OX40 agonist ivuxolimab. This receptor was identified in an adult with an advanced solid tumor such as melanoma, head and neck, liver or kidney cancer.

The CDR3 spells CASRLSAGGPDEQYF. The CDR3 region has the DNA TGTGCCAGCAGGCTCTCGGCGGGAGGGCCGGACGAGCAGTACTTC. This chain links TRBV6-5 with TRBJ2-7; 9 nucleotides agree with TRBD2. The J segment lost 5 bases and the V segment lost 6 bases, leaving 11 bases of the junction unmatched. The CDR3 is made up of 15 amino acids. Germline V gives CDR1 MNHEY, CDR2 SVGAGI.